A single sample is the source of the 25 T cell receptor beta chains below, sequenced in a study of blood T cell repertoires in COVID-19. This table comes from immunoSEQ multiplex PCR, and its TCRdb copy is limited to in-frame clones, with some not included. This table has about 240,000 clones, around 90% appearing once. The specimen sequenced was peripheral blood. Receptors originate from a woman in her twenties or thirties with acute or convalescent COVID-19.

This chain uses TRBV5-1 with TRBJ2-1; 13 positions agree with TRBD2. The CDR3 consists of 15 residues. Trimming at V came to 4 bases and at J to 10 bases, leaving 8 bases not matched to a gene. CDR1 and CDR2 (germline): SGHRS, YFSETQ. The CDR3 region has the DNA TGCGCCAGCAGCACAGGACTAGCGGGAGCATGGGAGCAGTTCTTC. Translated, it gives CASSTGLAGAWEQFF.

The chain joins TRBV9 to TRBJ1-1, with TRBD1 matching over 7 bases. The CDR3 covers 15 residues. The V segment lost 0 bases and the J segment 2 bases; nucleotides outside the gene matches: 4. Germline CDR1 reads SGDLS; CDR2 reads YYNGEE. The CDR3: CASSVGPGGNTEAFF. The DNA for the CDR3 is TGTGCCAGCAGCGTAGGTCCAGGGGGAAACACTGAAGCTTTCTTT.

V gene TRBV7-2 combines with J gene TRBJ2-3, with TRBD2 matching over 7 bases. The V gene's germline CDR1 is SGHTA and CDR2 FQGNSA. The CDR3 is 14 residues long. With 3 bases clipped from V and 6 bases from J, the junction kept 6 bases outside the gene matches. CDR3 sequence: CASSFGGSFDTQYF. CDR3 bases: TGTGCCAGCAGCTTTGGCGGGAGTTTTGATACGCAGTATTTT.

The rearrangement joins TRBV7-8 to TRBJ2-1, with TRBD1 matching over 7 bases. V shed 3 bases and J 0 bases; nucleotides not matched to a gene: 8. The germline V gene encodes CDR1 SGHVS and CDR2 FQNEAQ. The length of the CDR3 is 17 residues. DNA of the CDR3: TGTGCCAGCAGCTTGAGACAGGGTCTTGGCTCCTACAATGAGCAGTTCTTC. Translation gives CASSLRQGLGSYNEQFF.

The chain employs TRBV5-1 and TRBJ1-1; 7 nucleotides align to TRBD1. The CDR3 has 14 amino acids. With V trimmed by 1 base and J by 6 bases, 6 bases remained unmatched. CDR1 SGHRS and CDR2 YFSETQ come from the germline V gene. The DNA of the CDR3 is TGCGCCAGCAGCTTGAGTGCCAGGGGGTCTGAAGCTTTCTTT. Its protein is CASSLSARGSEAFF.

The rearrangement links TRBV4-3 to TRBJ2-7; D perhaps matches TRBD2 (5 bases). CDR3 size: 18 residues. Germline loops: CDR1 LGHNA, CDR2 YSLEER. Trimming shortened V by 1 base and J by 3 bases, and 22 bases separated the two germline ends. In DNA, the CDR3 is TGCGCCAGCAGCCAAGTTTTTAGTCGCGGGCAGGCATACTACGAGCAGTACTTC. This translates into CASSQVFSRGQAYYEQYF.

The rearrangement uses TRBV5-6 and TRBJ2-7; unclear D gene. The CDR3 is 15 residues long. Trimming cost V 4 bases and J 7 bases, with 21 bases left between them. CDR1 and CDR2 from the germline V gene are SGHDT and YYEEEE. CDR3 residues: CASSSLWASLGEQYF. Here the CDR3 DNA reads TGTGCCAGCAGCAGCCTTTGGGCTTCCCTTGGGGAGCAGTACTTC.

The chain recombines TRBV19 with TRBJ2-1, with TRBD1 matching 12 bases. Trimming removed 7 bases from V and 2 bases from J; junction bases left unmatched: 6. Germline V gene data show CDR1 as LNHDA and CDR2 as SQIVND (reference sequence). The CDR3 is made up of 16 amino acids. CDR3 loop: CASTFGTGGAYNEQFF. CDR3 nucleotide sequence: TGTGCCAGTACCTTCGGGACAGGGGGCGCCTACAATGAGCAGTTCTTC.

This clone was recorded once. J is TRBJ2-7 and V is TRBV7-2; 7 bases map to TRBD2. The CDR3 spans 13 residues. The germline gives CDR1 SGHTA, CDR2 FQGNSA. J lost 6 bases, V lost 0 bases, and 2 bases had no gene match. CDR3: CASSLAASGEQYF. CDR3 nucleotide sequence: TGTGCCAGCAGCTTAGCGGCTAGCGGCGAGCAGTACTTC.

CDR3 DNA: TGTGCCAGCAGCCGACTAGCGGGAAACACCGGGGAGCTGTTTTTT. Amino acid sequence: CASSRLAGNTGELFF. This chain connects TRBV6-2 or TRBV6-3 to TRBJ2-2, with TRBD2 matching 11 bases. Germline V CDR1 and CDR2: MNHEY, SVGEGT. The CDR3 has 15 amino acids. Germline trimming cut 6 bases from V and 2 bases from J; bases unmatched to any gene: 2.

This clone was counted only a few times. V and J are TRBV19 and TRBJ1-1, with D unclear. V was trimmed by 5 bases and J by 1 base, leaving 5 bases between them. The CDR3 extends over 12 amino acids. CDR1 LNHDA and CDR2 SQIVND come from the germline V gene (reference sequence). Here the CDR3 reads CASSRRNTEAFF. The CDR3 DNA is TGTGCCAGTAGTCGTAGGAACACTGAAGCTTTCTTT.

This rearrangement joins TRBV11-1 to TRBJ1-4, with D maybe TRBD1 (6 bases). This CDR3 has 15 amino acids. Trimming pared 4 bases from V and 6 bases from J, leaving 15 bases between. Germline V CDR1 and CDR2: SGHAT, FQDESV (reference sequence). DNA for the CDR3: TGTGCCAGCAGCTACGACCGGGACAATGATGAAAAACTGTTTTTT. This sequence encodes CASSYDRDNDEKLFF.

This chain links TRBV7-2 with TRBJ1-2; no firm D call. The CDR3 consists of 14 residues. The germline V gene encodes CDR1 SGHTA and CDR2 FQGNSA. The V end was cut by 5 bases, the J end by 3 bases, with 13 bases between. The CDR3 nucleotides are TGTGCCAGCAGCCTCGGAGGGCCGGACTATGGCTACACCTTC. The encoded protein is CASSLGGPDYGYTF.

The chain has TRBV6-5 and TRBJ1-2, with D tentatively TRBD1 (5 bases). V was shortened by 6 bases and J by 0 bases, with 8 bases between the two germline ends. Germline lookup yields CDR1 MNHEY and CDR2 SVGAGI. The CDR3 spans 13 residues. The CDR3 DNA reads as TGTGCCAGCAGGGGGGGGTCTAACTATGGCTACACCTTC. This translates into CASRGGSNYGYTF.

V and J are TRBV23-1 and TRBJ2-1, with D maybe TRBD1 (6 bases). TRBV23-1 is placed among ORFs of uncertain function. V lost 2 bases, J lost 2 bases, and 10 bases lay in between. The CDR3 loop spans 15 amino acids. The CDR3 sequence is CASSQRTDPYNEQFF. The DNA of the CDR3 is TGCGCCAGCAGTCAAAGGACAGACCCCTACAATGAGCAGTTCTTC.

The chain uses TRBV9 and TRBJ1-6, with D tentatively TRBD1 (5 bases). Germline CDR1 is SGDLS and CDR2 is YYNGEE. The CDR3 runs 12 residues. The V end lost 4 bases, the J end lost 8 bases, and 7 bases lay between the germline ends. The CDR3 loop is CASSSGDSPLHF. In DNA, the CDR3 is TGTGCCAGCAGCTCGGGGGATTCACCCCTCCACTTT. Complete variable domain (other parts from reference TRBV9 and TRBJ1-6): DSGVTQTPKHLITATGQRVTLRCSPRSGDLSVYWYQQSLDQGLQFLIQYYNGEERAKGNILERFSAQQFPDLHSELNLSSLELGDSALYFCASSSGDSPLHFGNGTRLTVT.

This rearrangement joins TRBV19 to TRBJ2-2; perhaps TRBD1 as D (6 bases). The CDR3 is made up of 17 amino acids. From germline, CDR1 is LNHDA and CDR2 SQIVND (reference sequence). V dropped 0 bases and J dropped 1 base, with 12 bases sitting between them. The chain's CDR3 is CASSIDLETGNTGELFF. The DNA for the CDR3 is TGTGCCAGTAGTATAGATCTCGAGACAGGGAACACCGGGGAGCTGTTTTTT.

V and J are TRBV4-3 and TRBJ1-3; the D gene is possibly TRBD1 (6 bases). V gave up 2 bases and J gave up 2 bases, with 16 bases separating them. CDR3 length equals 17 residues. CDR1 is LGHNA and CDR2 is YSLEER in the germline V gene. The CDR3 region has the DNA TGCGCCAGCAGCCAATTTGGAGGGGGGGCTACTGGAAACACCATATATTTT. Translation: CASSQFGGGATGNTIYF.

This chain connects TRBV4-3 to TRBJ1-4, with D unclear. Trimming cost V 0 bases and J 2 bases, with 10 bases left between them. The CDR3 runs to 16 residues. Germline loops: CDR1 LGHNA, CDR2 YSLEER. In nucleotides, the CDR3 is TGCGCCAGCAGCCAAGATGTCGCGAGGACTAATGAAAAACTGTTTTTT. It codes for CASSQDVARTNEKLFF.

The chain recombines TRBV12-5 with TRBJ1-2; tentatively, D is TRBD1 (5 bases). Germline assignment: CDR1 LGHNT and CDR2 FRNRAP. The CDR3 is 10 amino acids. The germline V and J ends were trimmed by 6 bases and 14 bases, with 13 bases remaining between them. The CDR3 is CASGGPAGTF. The CDR3 DNA is TGTGCTAGTGGGGGACCCGCGGGGACCTTC.

The chain combines TRBV6-5 with TRBJ2-7; 13 bases are shared with TRBD2. Germline V gene sequence: CDR1 MNHEY, CDR2 SVGAGI. The trim removed 11 bases at V and 2 bases at J, leaving 3 bases unmatched. The CDR3 extends over 13 amino acids. The chain's CDR3 is CAAGLAGAYEQYF. The CDR3 DNA reads as TGTGCCGCCGGACTAGCGGGGGCCTACGAGCAGTACTTC.

The genes are TRBV20-1 and TRBJ1-4; 7 nucleotides agree with TRBD1. This CDR3 is 13 amino acids long. Germline V CDR1 and CDR2: DFQATT, SNEGSKA (reference sequence). With V trimmed by 3 bases and J by 8 bases, 6 bases remained unmatched. CDR3 coding DNA: TGCAGTGCTAGTACAGGGGTGGGGGAAAAACTGTTTTTT. This gives the protein CSASTGVGEKLFF.

The V call is TRBV19, the J call TRBJ2-3; 7 positions match TRBD2. Germline loops: CDR1 LNHDA, CDR2 SQIVND (reference sequence). V was pared by 5 bases and J by 2 bases, with 10 bases of the junction left unmatched. The CDR3 is 16 residues long. CDR3 sequence reads: CASSPKLARLTDTQYF. CDR3 sequence (DNA): TGTGCCAGTAGTCCCAAACTAGCGCGACTCACAGATACGCAGTATTTT.

In nucleotides, the CDR3 is TGTGCCAGTAGTATAGAGACAGGGGTCAGTCAGCCCCAGCATTTT. Its translation is CASSIETGVSQPQHF. This chain connects TRBV19 to TRBJ1-5; 8 bases agree with TRBD1. The CDR3 length is 15 residues. Germline assignment: CDR1 LNHDA and CDR2 SQIVND (reference sequence). V shed 0 bases, J shed 6 bases, and the junction held 4 bases outside the gene matches.

The chain couples TRBV11-2 to TRBJ2-7; TRBD2 matches 11 bases. V dropped 10 bases and J dropped 11; count of bases not matched to a gene: 7. Germline loops: CDR1 SGHAT, CDR2 FQNNGV. This CDR3 spans 11 amino acids. This CDR3 reads CATRDSGREYF. CDR3 coding DNA: TGTGCCACCCGAGATAGCGGGAGGGAGTACTTC.